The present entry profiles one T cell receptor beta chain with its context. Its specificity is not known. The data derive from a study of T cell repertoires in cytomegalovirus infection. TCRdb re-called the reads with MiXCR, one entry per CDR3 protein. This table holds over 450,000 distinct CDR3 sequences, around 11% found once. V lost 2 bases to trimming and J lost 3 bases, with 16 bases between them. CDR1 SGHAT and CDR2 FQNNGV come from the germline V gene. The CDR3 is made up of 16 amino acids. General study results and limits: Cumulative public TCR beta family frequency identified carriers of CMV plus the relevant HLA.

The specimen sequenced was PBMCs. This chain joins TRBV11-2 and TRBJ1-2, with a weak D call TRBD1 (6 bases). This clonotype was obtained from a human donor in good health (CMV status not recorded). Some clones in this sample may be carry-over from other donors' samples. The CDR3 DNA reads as TGTGCCAGCAGCTTATGGTCGGCGGGGGCACACTATGGCTACACCTTC. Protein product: CASSLWSAGAHYGYTF.